This TCR beta chain was documented in a study of blood T cell repertoires in COVID-19. As for the study in general: Some COVID-19 samples were acute and others convalescent; all came from the United States, Italy and Spain. From T cells, B-cell-depleted T cells, or PBMCs came the material, which was cDNA or gDNA.

Methods used by the authors: Amplification with reference gene primers provided the estimates of nucleated cell counts. Measured with immunoSEQ multiplex PCR; TCRdb has only the in-frame clones, and not every one. The V and J calls and clone size come from that table; D and trimming were worked out from the DNA. Among roughly 90,000 clones listed, less than 85% were seen once. Germline CDR1 and CDR2: LNHDA and SQIVND (reference sequence). The CDR3 has 14 amino acids. Trimming took 6 bases from V and 1 from J; bases not matched to a gene: 4. This clone has just a few counts. Material for sequencing was peripheral blood. This receptor was identified in an older woman with acute or convalescent COVID-19. The chain is built from TRBV19 and TRBJ2-3; 7 bases match TRBD1. The CDR3 coding sequence is TGTGCCAGTAGCAGTGGACAGGGCACAGATACGCAGTATTTT. This gives the protein CASSSGQGTDTQYF.